This entry lists 25 T cell receptor beta chains sequenced from one sample in a study of graft-versus-host responses after intestinal transplantation. The antigens of these receptors remain unknown. Libraries were prepared by immunoSEQ multiplex PCR; TCRdb keeps only in-frame clonotypes and omits some of them. The table lists about 130,000 clones, 92% of them singletons, with around 0.19% in the top ten. Sample: unstimulated CD4+ T cells sorted from spleen or lymph node cells, taken before intestinal transplant. Receptor source: a human donor who received an intestinal transplant.

The J gene is TRBJ2-7, the V gene TRBV27; a possible D gene is TRBD2 (6 bases). Germline values: CDR1 MNHEY, CDR2 SMNVEV (reference sequence). Trimming cost V 2 bases and J 2 bases, with 13 bases left between them. The CDR3 is 15 residues long. CDR3 amino acids: CASSLVLASAYEQYF. The CDR3 DNA sequence: TGTGCCAGCAGTTTAGTCCTAGCGTCGGCCTACGAGCAGTACTTC.

The CDR3: CASSLAGWAEQFF. CDR3 in DNA: TGTGCCAGCAGCTTGGCAGGGTGGGCTGAGCAGTTCTTC. The chain combines TRBV5-5 with TRBJ2-1, with D possibly being TRBD1 (5 bases). Trimming left V 0 bases short and J 9 bases short, with 10 bases between. Germline assignment: CDR1 SGHKS and CDR2 YYEKEE (reference sequence). This CDR3 has 13 amino acids. Supplemented by reference TRBV5-5 and TRBJ2-1, the full variable domain reads DAGVTQSPTHLIKTRGQQVTLRCSPISGHKSVSWYQQVLGQGPQFIFQYYEKEERGRGNFPDRFSARQFPNYSSELNVNALLLGDSALYLCASSLAGWAEQFFGPGTRLTVL.

Of note for this clone: Other DNA sequences within the sample encode an identical CDR3. The chain couples TRBV28 to TRBJ1-3; maybe TRBD1 (6 bases). This CDR3 is built from 16 residues. Germline assignment: CDR1 MDHEN and CDR2 SYDVKM. V lost 1 base and J 0 bases, leaving 10 bases between the germline ends. The CDR3 loop reads CASSLSDRSSGNTIYF. The CDR3 DNA reads as TGTGCCAGCAGTTTATCTGACAGGTCCTCTGGAAACACCATATATTTT.

This clone was detected a few times. The rearrangement joins TRBV7-2 to TRBJ1-1; 7 positions agree with TRBD1. This CDR3 is built from 13 residues. The germline gives CDR1 SGHTA, CDR2 FQGNSA. The junction had 10 bases not matched to a gene; V was cut back by 4 bases and J by 11 bases. CDR3 sequence reads: CASSSRTGQEAFF. The CDR3 DNA is TGTGCCAGCAGCTCCCGGACAGGTCAGGAGGCTTTCTTT.

The chain's CDR3 is CASLRQGNRLAGGNEQFF. The CDR3 DNA sequence: TGTGCCAGCTTACGACAGGGGAATCGACTAGCGGGAGGCAATGAGCAGTTCTTC. This sequence joins TRBV18 and TRBJ2-1, with 13 bases aligning to TRBD2. The CDR3 sequence is 18 residues long. J was trimmed by 6 bases and V by 7 bases; bases with no gene match: 15. Per germline, CDR1 KGHSH and CDR2 LQKENI.

The chain has TRBV5-6 and TRBJ1-5, with a possible D match to TRBD1 (5 bases). Trimming cost V 7 bases and J 0 bases, with 14 bases left between them. CDR1 and CDR2 (germline): SGHDT, YYEEEE. The CDR3 sequence is 15 residues long. DNA for the CDR3: TGTGCCAGCTCACCAGGGTTGGGTAGCAATCAGCCCCAGCATTTT. As protein: CASSPGLGSNQPQHF.

The rearrangement links TRBV4-1 to TRBJ2-6; D may be TRBD1 (6 bases). CDR3 size: 15 residues. CDR1 and CDR2 (germline): MGHRA, YSYEKL. V dropped 8 bases and J dropped 0 bases, with 11 bases sitting between them. CDR3 sequence (DNA): TGCGCCAGCCCGGACAGAGGCTCTGGGGCCAACGTCCTGACTTTC. It is translated as CASPDRGSGANVLTF.

This clone was recorded once. CDR3 loop: CASSTGDGEAFF. CDR3 in DNA: TGTGCCAGCAGCACCGGGGATGGTGAAGCTTTCTTT. The chain uses TRBV7-9 and TRBJ1-1; D is ambiguous. Germline V gene sequence: CDR1 SEHNR, CDR2 FQNEAQ (reference sequence). Trimming removed 5 bases at V and 7 bases at J, with 11 bases between. The CDR3 sequence is 12 residues long.

CDR3 in DNA: TGCGCCAGCAGCCAAGAGTCAAATTCACCCCTCCACTTT. Translated, it gives CASSQESNSPLHF. The V call is TRBV4-3, the J call TRBJ1-6; no clear D. CDR3 length equals 13 residues. Germline CDR1 and CDR2: LGHNA and YSLEER. Trimming shortened V by 0 bases and J by 7 bases, and 4 bases separated the two germline ends.

This chain uses TRBV10-1 with TRBJ2-1, with TRBD2 matching 13 bases. Germline CDR1 and CDR2: WNHNN and SYGVQD (reference sequence). J gave up 9 bases and V 2 bases, and 7 bases lay outside the gene matches. This CDR3 region has 16 residues. CDR3 loop: CASSEPGLAGVVEQFF. In DNA, the CDR3 is TGCGCCAGCAGTGAGCCTGGACTAGCGGGAGTGGTTGAGCAGTTCTTC.

The gene calls are TRBV18 and TRBJ2-7; D may be TRBD2 (5 bases). The CDR3 runs 11 residues. V lost 4 bases, J lost 5 bases, and 6 bases lay in between. Per germline, CDR1 KGHSH and CDR2 LQKENI. The CDR3 sequence is CASSRGDEQYF. DNA for the CDR3: TGTGCCAGCTCACGGGGAGACGAGCAGTACTTC.

This clone was recorded only once. The chain recombines TRBV30 with TRBJ1-1, with D possibly matching TRBD1 (5 bases). V was shortened by 7 bases and J by 7 bases, with 13 bases between the two germline ends. The CDR3 runs 11 residues. Per the germline V gene, CDR1 is GTSNPN and CDR2 is SVGIG (reference sequence). CDR3 nucleotides: TGTGCCTCCCGGGGGGGGAATGAAGCTTTCTTT. This sequence encodes CASRGGNEAFF.

The chain employs TRBV7-2 and TRBJ1-6; D is unresolved. Germline V gene data show CDR1 as SGHTA and CDR2 as FQGNSA. CDR3 length: 15 residues. Trimming stripped 5 bases from V and 7 bases from J, with 15 bases between. CDR3 sequence (DNA): TGTGCCAGCAGCATGTGGCAGGAGATAAATTCACCCCTCCACTTT. Protein product: CASSMWQEINSPLHF.

This clone was found once. The genes are TRBV15 and TRBJ2-3, with 11 positions matching TRBD2. The CDR3 is 14 residues long. In germline, CDR1 is LNHNV, CDR2 YYDKDF (reference sequence). With 8 bases clipped from V and 6 bases from J, the junction kept 7 bases outside the gene matches. Here the CDR3 reads CATAPGLAADTQYF. The CDR3 nucleotides read TGTGCCACCGCCCCGGGACTAGCGGCCGATACGCAGTATTTT.

V is TRBV19 and J is TRBJ2-3, with D perhaps matching TRBD1 or TRBD2 (5 bases each). The CDR3 length is 16 residues. Germline CDR1 reads LNHDA; CDR2 reads SQIVND (reference sequence). Trimming took 4 bases from V and 2 from J, leaving 16 bases between them. In nucleotides, the CDR3 is TGTGCCAGTAGTAAGCCTCAGGGCGGGTACACAGATACGCAGTATTTT. Translating it yields CASSKPQGGYTDTQYF.

V usage is TRBV5-4 and J usage is TRBJ1-3; D gene uncertain. CDR1 and CDR2 (germline): SGHNT, YYREEE (reference sequence). The CDR3 covers 14 residues. Trimming shortened V by 4 bases and J by 2 bases, and 10 bases separated the two germline ends. In nucleotides, the CDR3 is TGTGCCAGCAGCCCTGAGGGAGCTGGAAACACCATATATTTT. This translates into CASSPEGAGNTIYF.

V gene TRBV5-4 combines with J gene TRBJ2-5; D remains unclear. The CDR3 spans 13 residues. Trimming took off 0 bases at V and 4 bases at J, with 7 bases between the two ends. CDR1 is SGHNT, CDR2 YYREEE, per germline (reference sequence). The CDR3 DNA reads TGTGCCAGCAGCTTGGTCCAAACAGAGACCCAGTACTTC. Translated: CASSLVQTETQYF.

The chain carries TRBV5-1 and TRBJ2-7; a possible D gene is TRBD1 (5 bases). Germline loops: CDR1 SGHRS, CDR2 YFSETQ. CDR3 size: 14 residues. V lost 3 bases, J lost 4 bases, and 14 bases lay in between. The CDR3 region has the DNA TGCGCCAGCAGCTATCAAGGGGTTTATTACGAGCAGTACTTC. It is translated as CASSYQGVYYEQYF.

The V call is TRBV5-6, the J call TRBJ2-5, with D uncertain. The end of the DNA fits TRBJ2-7 better, so the J call may be wrong. From germline, CDR1 is SGHDT and CDR2 YYEEEE. The CDR3 totals 13 residues. CDR3 DNA sequence: TGTGCCAGCAGCCGACCTAGCTCCTACGAGCAGTACTTC. Encoded protein: CASSRPSSYEQYF.

The chain joins TRBV25-1 to TRBJ1-5, with 7 bases identical to TRBD1. V lost 5 bases to trimming and J lost 2 bases; unmatched junction nucleotides: 3. The CDR3 is 14 residues long. Per the germline V gene, CDR1 is MGHDK and CDR2 is SYGVNS. The CDR3 DNA reads as TGTGCCAGCAGTCCAGGGGGAGGCAATCAGCCCCAGCATTTT. This gives the protein CASSPGGGNQPQHF.

This clone appeared a single time. The chain employs TRBV9 and TRBJ2-1, with 14 bases that match TRBD2. Germline V lookup: CDR1 SGDLS, CDR2 YYNGEE. V was clipped by 3 bases and J by 8 bases; unmatched bases: 7. This CDR3 spans 16 amino acids. In nucleotides, the CDR3 is TGTGCCAGCAGCGCGCGACTAGCGGGAGGGCCAGATGAGCAGTTCTTC. As protein: CASSARLAGGPDEQFF.

The V gene is TRBV18, the J gene TRBJ2-3, with TRBD2 matching 13 bases. This CDR3 has 17 residues. CDR1 and CDR2 (germline): KGHSH, LQKENI. With 5 bases clipped from V and 7 bases from J, the junction kept 12 bases outside the gene matches. CDR3 in DNA: TGTGCCAGCTCAGAACTCCCGACCGGGACTAGCGGGAATACGCAGTATTTT. It translates to CASSELPTGTSGNTQYF.

The chain combines TRBV27 with TRBJ2-7; D might be TRBD1 (5 bases). This CDR3 has 15 amino acids. Germline CDR1 and CDR2: MNHEY and SMNVEV (reference sequence). V lost 3 bases to trimming and J lost 2 bases, with 14 bases between them. This CDR3 is CASSFQGILAYEQYF. CDR3 DNA: TGTGCCAGCAGTTTTCAGGGAATTCTTGCCTACGAGCAGTACTTC.

Comments on this clone: Other DNA sequences within the sample encode an identical CDR3. This rearrangement joins TRBV11-2 to TRBJ2-3; maybe TRBD2 (5 bases). The V and J ends lost 1 base and 3 bases respectively, with 8 bases between them. This CDR3 is 14 amino acids long. CDR1 is SGHAT, CDR2 FQNNGV, per germline. The CDR3 here is CASSLGGSTDTQYF. CDR3 nucleotide sequence: TGTGCCAGCAGCTTAGGTGGGAGTACAGATACGCAGTATTTT.

The chain combines TRBV6-1 with TRBJ1-6; D remains unclear. V dropped 2 bases and J dropped 8 bases, with 4 bases sitting between them. Germline CDR1 MNHNS, CDR2 SASEGT. The CDR3 runs 12 residues. CDR3 residues: CASSESDSPLHF. The CDR3 coding sequence is TGTGCCAGCAGTGAATCTGATTCACCCCTCCACTTT.